One sample yielded the 18 T cell receptor beta chains listed below, sequenced in a study of spatial heterogeneity in lung cancer. Stated time point: sample taken at primary tumor resection. The input material, whole RNA from tumor, nontumor lung or frozen PBMC, was sequenced unsorted. TCRdb redid the calling of the 5' RACE reads with MiXCR, one entry per CDR3 protein. The sample contains 4,000 to 6,000 distinct CDR3 sequences, about 16% of which appear only once. Source: normal lung tissue next to the tumor, taken at surgery. Source of these receptors: a male donor with early-stage non-small cell lung cancer.

As to this clonotype: This beta chain slipped into a library made for alpha chains as a stray read, so its size is not meaningful. The chain couples TRBV2 to TRBJ1-6; 7 nucleotides agree with TRBD1. The V and J ends lost 7 bases and 8 bases, in that order; junction bases with no gene match: 14. The CDR3 runs 16 residues. Germline V gene data show CDR1 as SNHLY and CDR2 as FYNNEI. The CDR3, as DNA: TGTGCCAGCAAGGCAGGGGGTGCACCGATTGATTCACCCCTCCACTTT. It encodes CASKAGGAPIDSPLHF.

This clonotype was detected only a few times. This beta chain is a stray read from a library made for alpha chains; its abundance is not meaningful. The V call is TRBV19, the J call TRBJ2-1; D is perhaps TRBD1 (6 bases). The V end lost 7 bases, the J end lost 7 bases, and 26 bases lay between the germline ends. This CDR3 spans 17 amino acids. CDR1 is LNHDA, CDR2 SQIVND, per germline (reference sequence). This chain's CDR3 is CASTANEKDSFPNEQFF. The CDR3 bases are TGTGCCAGTACAGCGAATGAGAAGGACAGCTTCCCTAATGAGCAGTTCTTC.

As for this clonotype: This beta chain slipped into a library made for alpha chains as a stray read, so its size is not meaningful. V is TRBV20-1 and J is TRBJ2-7; D possibly corresponds to TRBD2 (6 bases). Germline V CDR1 and CDR2: DFQATT, SNEGSKA (reference sequence). CDR3 size: 13 residues. Trimming pared 3 bases from V and 2 bases from J, leaving 11 bases between. The CDR3 loop is CSASGDLTYEQYF. For the CDR3, the DNA is TGCAGTGCTAGCGGGGACTTAACCTACGAGCAGTACTTC.

This clonotype was seen repeatedly, ten times or more. This beta chain is off target for a library built for alpha chains, so its abundance means little. This chain connects TRBV28 to TRBJ2-7; TRBD1 is a possible D gene (6 bases). The CDR3 has 14 amino acids. The V and J ends lost 7 bases and 2 bases respectively, with 15 bases between them. Germline V CDR1 and CDR2: MDHEN, SYDVKM. Here the CDR3 reads CASTLDRTAYEQYF. For the CDR3, the DNA is TGTGCCAGCACCTTAGACAGGACCGCCTACGAGCAGTACTTC.

This clonotype was picked up many times. This beta chain was picked up by a library intended for alpha chains and is off target, so its count carries little meaning. This rearrangement joins TRBV11-3 to TRBJ2-3, with 7 bases that match TRBD2. Trimming removed 5 bases from V and 8 bases from J; junction bases left unmatched: 7. The CDR3 is 13 amino acids. Germline V gives CDR1 SGHNT, CDR2 YENEEA. DNA of the CDR3: TGTGCCAGCAGCATTACTAGCGAGCTTACGCAGTATTTT. It translates to CASSITSELTQYF.

There are many counts of this clonotype. The library was designed around alpha chains, so this beta chain is a stray read whose abundance carries little weight. The rearrangement uses TRBV20-1 and TRBJ2-1; 13 bases align to TRBD2. The junction had 7 bases not matched to a gene; V was cut back by 6 bases and J by 8 bases. The CDR3 has 14 amino acids. Germline CDR1 and CDR2: DFQATT and SNEGSKA (reference sequence). This CDR3 is CSAPLAGGSHEQFF. DNA for the CDR3: TGCAGTGCCCCACTAGCGGGAGGGTCCCATGAGCAGTTCTTC.

Note on this clonotype: This beta chain slipped into a library made for alpha chains as a stray read, so its size is not meaningful. V is TRBV20-1 and J is TRBJ2-1, with 9 bases fitting TRBD1. After removal of 7 bases from V and 3 bases from J, the junction contained 4 bases not matched to a gene. The CDR3 extends over 13 amino acids. CDR1 and CDR2 (germline): DFQATT, SNEGSKA (reference sequence). The CDR3 bases are TGCAGTGGCGAGGACAGGGGCTACAATGAGCAGTTCTTC. It codes for CSGEDRGYNEQFF.

This clonotype qualifies as medium-sized. As an off-target read in a library built for alpha chains, this beta chain has a frequency of little significance. The chain couples TRBV20-1 to TRBJ1-5; unclear D gene. The CDR3 is 13 residues long. Germline CDR1 is DFQATT and CDR2 is SNEGSKA (reference sequence). The ends were cut back, 0 bases at V and 6 bases at J, with 9 bases in the middle. CDR3 coding DNA: TGCAGTGCTAGAGATTCTTCATCTCAGCCCCAGCATTTT. Protein sequence: CSARDSSSQPQHF.

As to this clonotype: Because this beta chain is a stray read in a library intended to capture alpha chains, its abundance should not be given much weight. The chain links TRBV28 to TRBJ2-3; no clear D gene. The CDR3 extends over 14 amino acids. Germline loops: CDR1 MDHEN, CDR2 SYDVKM. V lost 3 bases and J 1 base, leaving 8 bases between the germline ends. For the CDR3, the DNA is TGTGCCAGCAGTTTCGTCGCGGGCACAGATACGCAGTATTTT. It yields the protein CASSFVAGTDTQYF.

This clonotype was seen ten or more times. This beta chain is an unintended read in a library built for alpha chains; its size means little. This chain uses TRBV9 with TRBJ2-5; 9 nucleotides match TRBD1. CDR1 and CDR2 (germline): SGDLS, YYNGEE. Trimming at V came to 3 bases and at J to 5 bases, leaving 8 bases not matched to a gene. CDR3 length equals 15 residues. The CDR3 region has the DNA TGTGCCAGCAGCGAAACCGGGACAGGGAGCGAGACCCAGTACTTC. Amino acids: CASSETGTGSETQYF.

For this clonotype: The library was built for alpha chains, so this beta chain is an off-target read and its size means little. This chain joins TRBV19 and TRBJ2-1; 16 nucleotides line up with TRBD2. Trimming removed 6 bases from V and 8 bases from J; junction bases left unmatched: 10. This CDR3 contains 17 residues. CDR1 is LNHDA and CDR2 is SQIVND in the germline V gene (reference sequence). The CDR3 DNA reads TGTGCCAGTAGATACGGGACTAGCGGGGGGGATTCGTATGAGCAGTTCTTC. The encoded protein is CASRYGTSGGDSYEQFF.

Sample share makes this clonotype medium-sized. This beta chain is a stray sequence in a library constructed for alpha chains; its clone size is not meaningful. The rearrangement uses TRBV29-1 and TRBJ2-3; 10 nucleotides match TRBD2. Trimming removed 6 bases from V and 6 bases from J; junction bases left unmatched: 12. Germline V CDR1 and CDR2: SQVTM, ANQGSEA. This CDR3 contains 15 residues. CDR3 in amino acids: CSVQLSGGPGDTQYF. The CDR3 DNA follows: TGCAGCGTCCAACTTAGCGGGGGGCCCGGGGATACGCAGTATTTT.

This clonotype is medium-sized by share. The library was prepared for alpha chains; this beta chain is a stray read, so its frequency means little. CDR3 loop: CSARDLGSAGYTF. CDR3 in DNA: TGCAGTGCTAGAGATCTGGGGTCCGCTGGCTACACCTTC. This chain links TRBV20-1 with TRBJ1-2; no reliable D call. This CDR3 is built from 13 residues. Trimming cost V 0 bases and J 7 bases, with 12 bases left between them. Germline CDR1 and CDR2: DFQATT and SNEGSKA (reference sequence).

A note on this clonotype: For a library built for alpha chains, this beta chain is a stray read; little rests on its size. The chain links TRBV2 to TRBJ1-4; maybe TRBD1 (5 bases). Germline-derived CDR1 and CDR2 are SNHLY and FYNNEI. The CDR3 is 15 amino acids. V gave up 7 bases and J gave up 8 bases, with 20 bases separating them. The CDR3 DNA sequence: TGTGCCAGCAACAGAGACGGGGGTAACGGAGAAAAACTGTTTTTT. Protein sequence: CASNRDGGNGEKLFF.

With regard to this clonotype: This beta chain is a stray sequence in a library constructed for alpha chains; its clone size is not meaningful. The V call is TRBV11-2, the J call TRBJ1-5; weak D call: TRBD1 (6 bases). The V end lost 5 bases, the J end lost 5 bases, and 10 bases lay between the germline ends. The CDR3 is 13 residues long. The V gene's germline CDR1 is SGHAT and CDR2 FQNNGV. The CDR3 spells CASSHHRDQPQHF. As DNA, the CDR3 is TGTGCCAGCAGCCACCACAGGGATCAGCCCCAGCATTTT.

This clonotype was seen a single time. This beta chain is a stray sequence in a library constructed for alpha chains; its clone size is not meaningful. The rearrangement uses TRBV11-2 and TRBJ2-2; 9 nucleotides align to TRBD1. The CDR3 is 14 residues long. From germline, CDR1 is SGHAT and CDR2 FQNNGV. The V segment lost 7 bases and the J segment 4 bases; nucleotides outside the gene matches: 4. CDR3 sequence reads: CASIRTGATGELFF. In nucleotides, the CDR3 is TGTGCCAGCATTCGGACAGGGGCCACCGGGGAGCTGTTTTTT.

This clonotype was recorded many times. This beta chain turned up in a library designed for alpha chains; as an off-target read, its abundance says little. This rearrangement joins TRBV14 to TRBJ2-3; 11 bases fit TRBD2. After removal of 0 bases from V and 5 bases from J, the junction contained 7 bases not matched to a gene. The CDR3 is 17 residues long. CDR1 SGHDN and CDR2 FVKESK come from the germline V gene. The CDR3 loop is CASSQDFGLAGGDTQYF. CDR3 nucleotide sequence: TGTGCCAGCAGCCAAGATTTCGGCCTAGCGGGAGGAGATACGCAGTATTTT.

This clonotype was observed a single time. This beta chain turned up in a library designed for alpha chains; as an off-target read, its abundance says little. The V and J genes are TRBV5-4 and TRBJ1-2, with TRBD1 matching 7 bases. The CDR3 spans 14 residues. V was clipped by 2 bases and J by 4 bases; unmatched bases: 5. CDR1 and CDR2 from the germline V gene are SGHNT and YYREEE (reference sequence). CDR3 loop: CASSLDRDVYGYTF. The DNA of the CDR3 is TGTGCCAGCAGCTTAGACAGGGATGTCTATGGCTACACCTTC.